These T cell receptor beta chains were read from a single sample in a study of CD8 T cells in Susac syndrome. One entry per CDR3 protein, called by TCRdb with MiXCR from the immunoSEQ multiplex PCR reads. The table has about 430,000 distinct CDR3 sequences, 75% to 90% seen once. The source material was CD8+ T cells from PBMCs. These receptors came from a human donor with multiple sclerosis. The CDR3 runs from the conserved cysteine through the conserved F or W. A D gene is named only where the DNA matches it firmly. Not all rows give a size; the values are once, few, many and, for expanded clones, a class.

j_call d_call v_call cdr3_length clone_size cdr3_aa cdr3_nt
TRBJ2-3 - TRBV6-1 16 once CASKWRWGPGTDTQYF TGTGCCAGCAAGTGGAGGTGGGGGCCTGGCACAGATACGCAGTATTTT
TRBJ2-7 TRBD1 TRBV27 15 - CASSIAGTGIYEQYF TGTGCCAGCAGTATAGCCGGGACAGGGATATACGAGCAGTACTTC
TRBJ2-1 - TRBV12-3/TRBV12-4 14 - CASSPPRWGNEQFF TGTGCCAGCAGTCCCCCTCGTTGGGGCAATGAGCAGTTCTTC
TRBJ1-4 - TRBV5-1 16 - CASSWEPGQRGEKLFF TGCGCCAGCAGCTGGGAACCGGGACAAAGGGGTGAAAAACTGTTTTTT
TRBJ1-1 - TRBV2 15 - CAITGDGEGDTEAFF TGTGCCATCACGGGGGACGGCGAAGGAGACACTGAAGCTTTCTTT
TRBJ2-5 - TRBV30 14 - CAWSVLGTIETQYF TGTGCCTGGAGTGTACTTGGGACCATAGAGACCCAGTACTTC
TRBJ1-4 - TRBV30 12 - CAWSGGGEKLFF TGTGCCTGGAGTGGCGGGGGTGAAAAACTGTTTTTT
TRBJ2-3 - TRBV7-9 15 - CASSLPGESTDTQYF TGTGCCAGCAGCCTCCCTGGGGAGAGCACAGATACGCAGTATTTT
TRBJ2-3 - TRBV27 14 - CASSLFQGSGTQYF TGTGCCAGCAGTTTATTTCAGGGGAGTGGAACGCAGTATTTT
TRBJ1-2 - TRBV5-6 12 - CASSLGHMGYTF TGTGCCAGCAGCTTGGGCCATATGGGGTACACCTTC
TRBJ1-4 - TRBV6-5 13 - CASSYSTGEKLFF TGTGCCAGCAGTTACTCAACGGGGGAAAAACTGTTTTTT
TRBJ2-1 TRBD2 TRBV12-3/TRBV12-4 16 - CASSFWSGSSYNEQFF TGTGCCAGCAGTTTTTGGAGCGGGAGCTCCTACAATGAGCAGTTCTTC
TRBJ1-1 - TRBV6-5 14 few CASSYGTWNTEAFF TGTGCCAGCAGTTATGGGACATGGAACACTGAAGCTTTCTTT
TRBJ1-6 - TRBV20-1 9 - CSAGSPLHF TGCAGTGCCGGTTCACCCCTCCACTTT
TRBJ2-1 - TRBV29-1 11 - CSVTKETQQFF TGCAGCGTTACTAAAGAGACCCAACAGTTCTTC
TRBJ1-1 TRBD1 TRBV20-1 15 - CSARDRDRGVTEAFF TGCAGTGCTAGAGATAGGGACAGGGGGGTGACTGAAGCTTTCTTT
TRBJ1-1 - TRBV7-2 15 - CASSLAAGRNTEAFF TGTGCCAGCAGCTTAGCGGCAGGGCGGAACACTGAAGCTTTCTTT
TRBJ2-5 TRBD1 TRBV27 15 - CASRVLFQGAQTQYF TGTGCCAGCAGAGTACTATTCCAGGGGGCGCAGACCCAGTACTTC
TRBJ2-1 TRBD2 TRBV9 15 - CASSTTSGRVNEQFF TGTGCCAGCAGCACGACTAGCGGGAGGGTCAATGAGCAGTTCTTC
TRBJ1-6 TRBD1 TRBV7-8 17 - CASGPGTGLGSGSPLHF TGTGCCAGCGGGCCCGGGACAGGGTTGGGTTCAGGTTCACCCCTCCACTTT
TRBJ1-1 - TRBV5-4 14 - CASSLAASNTEAFF TGTGCCAGCAGCTTGGCCGCATCTAACACTGAAGCTTTCTTT
TRBJ2-1 - TRBV28 14 - CASRQTSSYNEQFF TGTGCCAGCAGGCAGACATCCTCCTACAATGAGCAGTTCTTC
TRBJ2-1 - TRBV12-3/TRBV12-4 15 - CASSLGLAFGNEQFF TGTGCCAGCAGTTTAGGTCTAGCGTTTGGGAATGAGCAGTTCTTC
TRBJ2-7 TRBD1 TRBV3-1 15 few CASSQSGTGALEQYF TGTGCCAGCAGCCAATCCGGGACAGGGGCACTCGAGCAGTACTTC
TRBJ1-2 - TRBV21-1 20 - CASLRRGFMVGRLSNYGYTF TGTGCCAGCTTGAGACGGGGGTTCATGGTAGGCCGACTATCTAACTATGGCTACACCTTC
TRBJ2-5 - TRBV5-4 14 few CASSLDREAETQYF TGTGCCAGCAGCTTGGACAGGGAGGCGGAGACCCAGTACTTC
TRBJ1-1 - TRBV5-4 13 - CASSGTFDTEAFF TGTGCCAGCAGCGGGACCTTTGACACTGAAGCTTTCTTT
TRBJ2-1 - TRBV4-1 16 - CASSQGPSSSYNEQFF TGCGCCAGCAGCCAAGGCCCCAGTAGCTCCTACAATGAGCAGTTCTTC
TRBJ2-1 TRBD1 TRBV27 16 - CASSLVTGMVGNEQFF TGTGCCAGCAGTTTGGTGACAGGGATGGTTGGGAATGAGCAGTTCTTC
TRBJ2-5 TRBD1 TRBV5-1 17 - CASSLGQETGGLETQYF TGCGCCAGCAGCTTGGGGCAGGAGACAGGGGGCTTAGAGACCCAGTACTTC
TRBJ1-5 - TRBV12-5 11 - CASGRFEPQHF TGTGCTAGTGGCCGCTTTGAGCCCCAGCATTTT
TRBJ2-3 TRBD2 TRBV9 16 - CASSSGTSGGTGTQYF TGTGCCAGCAGTTCCGGGACTAGCGGGGGGACGGGTACGCAGTATTTT
TRBJ2-7 - TRBV6-5 13 few CASSSGAFYEQYF TGTGCCAGCAGCTCCGGGGCCTTCTACGAGCAGTACTTC
TRBJ2-2 - TRBV4-2 13 - CASTGMNTGELFF TGTGCCAGCACAGGGATGAACACCGGGGAGCTGTTTTTT
TRBJ2-2 - TRBV7-8 18 - CASSLLSGARSNTGELFF TGTGCCAGCAGCTTATTATCCGGGGCGAGGAGTAACACCGGGGAGCTGTTTTTT
TRBJ1-1 TRBD1 TRBV30 15 - CAWSGQGEGGTEAFF TGTGCCTGGAGTGGACAGGGGGAAGGGGGCACTGAAGCTTTCTTT
TRBJ2-7 TRBD1 TRBV5-1 14 - CASRRTGEFVEQYF TGCGCCAGCAGAAGGACAGGGGAGTTCGTCGAGCAGTACTTC
TRBJ1-2 TRBD1 TRBV3-1 15 - CASRDELTGPGGYTF TGTGCCAGCAGGGATGAACTGACAGGGCCCGGCGGCTACACCTTC
TRBJ2-5 - TRBV6-2/TRBV6-3 16 - CATRTFLLGHQETQYF TGTGCCACCAGAACCTTTTTACTAGGCCATCAAGAGACCCAGTACTTC
TRBJ2-2 TRBD2 TRBV2 19 - CASSGFSPGLAANTGELFF TGTGCCAGCAGTGGTTTTAGTCCGGGACTAGCGGCGAACACCGGGGAGCTGTTTTTT
TRBJ2-7 - TRBV6-1 15 few CASGAGRKIGDEQYF TGTGCCAGCGGGGCGGGGCGGAAAATCGGCGACGAGCAGTACTTC
TRBJ2-1 - TRBV6-4 14 - CASSDGNSYNEQFF TGTGCCAGCAGTGACGGCAATTCTTACAATGAGCAGTTCTTC
TRBJ1-1 TRBD1 TRBV29-1 14 - CSVEGGWTGVEAFF TGCAGCGTTGAAGGTGGGTGGACAGGGGTTGAAGCTTTCTTT
TRBJ2-1 - TRBV5-4 14 - CASSSGAGGNEQFF TGTGCCAGCAGCTCAGGGGCGGGCGGCAATGAGCAGTTCTTC
TRBJ1-2 - TRBV6-5 15 - CASSYSGKSRYGYTF TGTGCCAGCAGTTACTCGGGCAAGAGCCGCTATGGCTACACCTTC
TRBJ1-1 - TRBV27 11 - CATGPAAEAFF TGTGCCACCGGCCCGGCGGCTGAAGCTTTCTTT
TRBJ1-2 - TRBV7-9 14 - CASSSPQGNYGYTF TGTGCCAGCAGCTCCCCCCAGGGGAACTATGGCTACACCTTC
TRBJ2-3 - TRBV27 15 - CASSLWGGAPDTQYF TGTGCCAGCAGTTTATGGGGCGGCGCGCCAGATACGCAGTATTTT
TRBJ2-5 - TRBV28 17 - CASSLGARATVQETQYF TGTGCCAGCAGCCTAGGGGCCCGGGCCACCGTCCAAGAGACCCAGTACTTC
TRBJ1-2 - TRBV4-1 14 once CASSQEQAGYGYTF TGCGCCAGCAGCCAAGAACAGGCGGGGTATGGCTACACCTTC